The next 5 T cell receptor beta chains were all read from a single sample in a study of blood T cells in healthy people across ages (dated by TCRdb to between 2014 and 2017). Library construction relied on 5' RACE. Sequencing was carried out with an Illumina HiSeq 2500. The second PCR ran for about 7 to 11 cycles and used a J-beta primer mix along with a sample-barcoded 5' primer. The raw public data were reprocessed by TCRdb itself: fastp quality trimming at Q25, MiXCR clonotype calling, in-frame beta chains only. One record per CDR3 amino acid sequence lists the most common genes and DNA. The sample table lists approximately 800,000 distinct CDR3 sequences, roughly 34% of them with a count of one. The leading ten clones occupy over 10% of the sample. The sequencing input was blood. These receptors came from a man younger than 35 in good health.

As concerns this clonotype: This may stem from a read error, because a much larger clone lies one nucleotide away. V gene TRBV9 combines with J gene TRBJ2-1; D remains unclear. The last part of the DNA fits TRBJ2-7 better; the J call may be wrong. The CDR3 consists of 15 residues. Germline V gene data show CDR1 as SGDLS and CDR2 as YYNGEE. DNA for the CDR3: TGTGCCAGCAGCGTAGGATCAGGATGGGGTGGGGAGCAGTACTTC. Translation gives CASSVGSGWGGEQYF.

The DNA for the CDR3 is TGTGCCATCAGTGTGGGACCGTCCCGCTCTGGGGCCAACGTCCTGACTTTC. Amino acids: CAISVGPSRSGANVLTF. The V gene is TRBV10-3, the J gene TRBJ2-6; the D gene could be TRBD1 or TRBD2 (5 bases each). V was cut by 4 bases and J by 0 bases, with 13 bases left in between. CDR1 is ENHRY and CDR2 is SYGVKD in the germline V gene. The CDR3 length is 17 residues.

This clonotype has a count of ten or more. This chain joins TRBV29-1 and TRBJ2-3, with TRBD2 matching 7 bases. Per the germline V gene, CDR1 is SQVTM and CDR2 is ANQGSEA. The CDR3 is 15 residues long. The ends lost 5 bases at V and 0 bases at J; junction bases unmatched: 8. The CDR3, as DNA: TGCAGCGTTTTGTCACCTAGCGGTAGCACAGATACGCAGTATTTT. Its protein is CSVLSPSGSTDTQYF.

The table lists this clonotype with many counts. This chain connects TRBV29-1 to TRBJ2-5; 10 bases line up with TRBD1. Germline CDR1 reads SQVTM; CDR2 reads ANQGSEA. The CDR3 covers 13 residues. The V gene end was trimmed by 6 bases and the J gene end by 5 bases; junction bases not matched to a gene: 6. This CDR3 reads CSVVDRGLETQYF. In nucleotides, the CDR3 is TGCAGCGTGGTCGACAGGGGGCTTGAGACCCAGTACTTC.

The chain is built from TRBV19 and TRBJ1-3; D uncertain. The germline V gene encodes CDR1 LNHDA and CDR2 SQIVND (reference sequence). The CDR3 covers 12 residues. The ends were cut back, 6 bases at V and 4 bases at J, with 7 bases in the middle. CDR3 loop: CASRTPGNTIYF. The CDR3 DNA reads as TGTGCCAGTAGAACACCAGGAAACACCATATATTTT.